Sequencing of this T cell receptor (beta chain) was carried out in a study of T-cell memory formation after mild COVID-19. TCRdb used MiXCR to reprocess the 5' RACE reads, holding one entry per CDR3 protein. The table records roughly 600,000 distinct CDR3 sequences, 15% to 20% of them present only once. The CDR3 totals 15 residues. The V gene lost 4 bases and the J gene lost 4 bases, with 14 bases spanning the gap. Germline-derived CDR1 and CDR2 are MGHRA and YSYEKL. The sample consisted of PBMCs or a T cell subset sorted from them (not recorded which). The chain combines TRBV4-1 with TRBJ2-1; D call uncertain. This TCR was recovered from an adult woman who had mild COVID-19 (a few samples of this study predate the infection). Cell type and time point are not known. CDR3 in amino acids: CASSLYRTHYNEQFF. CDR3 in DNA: TGCGCCAGCAGCCTCTACCGTACCCATTACAATGAGCAGTTCTTC.